These 24 T cell receptor beta chains came from one sample sequenced in a study of PD-1 blockade in mismatch repair-deficient tumors. The protocol was immunoSEQ multiplex PCR, while the TCRdb copy is restricted to in-frame clones and leaves out a portion. The table lists tens of thousands of clones, around 80% of them singletons. The starting material was PBMCs, obtained 6 to 7 weeks after starting pembrolizumab. Receptors originate from an adult with mismatch repair-deficient cancer.

This clone has more than one count but fewer than ten. The V gene is TRBV19, the J gene TRBJ2-5, with 9 bases matching TRBD2. The CDR3 spans 16 residues. With V trimmed by 0 bases and J by 5 bases, 7 bases remained unmatched. Germline-derived CDR1 and CDR2 are LNHDA and SQIVND (reference sequence). CDR3 bases: TGTGCCAGTAGTATAGATCGGGCTAGCGGGAAGGAGACCCAGTACTTC. This translates into CASSIDRASGKETQYF.

This chain links TRBV28 with TRBJ2-5; the D is unclear. V was clipped by 2 bases and J by 4 bases, with 11 bases between them. CDR1 and CDR2 (germline): MDHEN, SYDVKM. CDR3 length: 14 residues. The DNA for the CDR3 is TGTGCCAGCAGTTTAAGGCTAGGAAGAGAGACCCAGTACTTC. Protein: CASSLRLGRETQYF.

The CDR3: CASSLAPGDHYEQYF. For the CDR3, the DNA is TGCGCCAGCAGCTTGGCCCCAGGGGATCATTACGAGCAGTACTTC. The gene calls are TRBV5-1 and TRBJ2-7, with D possibly being TRBD1 (6 bases). The germline V and J ends were trimmed by 0 bases and 4 bases, with 14 bases remaining between them. Germline CDR1 and CDR2: SGHRS and YFSETQ. The CDR3 loop spans 15 amino acids.

CDR3 sequence: CASSGTGGADTQYF. CDR3 nucleotide sequence: TGTGCCAGCAGCGGAACAGGGGGTGCAGATACGCAGTATTTT. The chain uses TRBV7-9 and TRBJ2-3; TRBD1 matches at 8 bases. Germline CDR1 and CDR2: SEHNR and FQNEAQ (reference sequence). Trimming at V came to 5 bases and at J to 4 bases, leaving 5 bases not matched to a gene. The CDR3 extends over 14 amino acids. The full variable domain, in which reference TRBV7-9 and TRBJ2-3 provide the parts outside the CDR3, is DTGVSQNPRHKITKRGQNVTFRCDPISEHNRLYWYRQTLGQGPEFLTYFQNEAQLEKSRLLSDRFSAERPKGSFSTLEIQRTEQGDSAMYLCASSGTGGADTQYFGPGTRLTVL.

Comment on this clone: An end of the junction differs from the germline gene, which may be a read error. J is TRBJ2-1 and V is TRBV19, with a weak D call TRBD2 (5 bases). This CDR3 is 14 amino acids long. The germline V gene encodes CDR1 LNHDA and CDR2 SQIVND (reference sequence). The CDR3 is CAGSMAGFYDEQFF. The CDR3 DNA reads as TGTGCCGGTAGTATGGCGGGTTTCTATGATGAGCAGTTCTTC.

The CDR3 DNA is TGTGCCAGCAGCTTAATGGGGGGAGATGCCAAAAACATTCAGTACTTC. It yields the protein CASSLMGGDAKNIQYF. The V and J genes are TRBV7-2 and TRBJ2-4; possible D gene TRBD2, 6 bases. The V gene lost 2 bases and the J gene lost 1 base, with 12 bases spanning the gap. Germline V CDR1 and CDR2: SGHTA, FQGNSA. The CDR3 runs 16 residues.

This sequence joins TRBV29-1 and TRBJ2-7; the D gene is possibly TRBD2 (6 bases). The V end was cut by 5 bases, the J end by 4 bases, with 15 bases between. The CDR3 covers 13 residues. The germline V gene encodes CDR1 SQVTM and CDR2 ANQGSEA. This CDR3 is CSVRRAALYEQYF. CDR3 in DNA: TGCAGCGTTAGGAGGGCGGCATTGTACGAGCAGTACTTC.

A remark on this clone: One end of the junction fails to match germline, which may point to a read error. V gene TRBV18 combines with J gene TRBJ2-3; 8 bases are a match to TRBD1. CDR1 is KGHSH, CDR2 LQKENI, per germline. The CDR3 is made up of 12 amino acids. CDR3 residues: CASSPIRDRYFF. Here the CDR3 DNA reads TGTGCCAGCTCACCTATCCGGGACAGGTATTTCTTT. Filled out from reference TRBV18 and TRBJ2-3, the complete variable domain reads NAGVMQNPRHLVRRRGQEARLRCSPMKGHSHVYWYRQLPEEGLKFMVYLQKENIIDESGMPKERFSAEFPKEGPSILRIQQVVRGDSAAYFCASSPIRDRYFFGPGTRLTVL.

This sequence joins TRBV18 and TRBJ1-5; 7 positions match TRBD1. CDR1 and CDR2 from the germline V gene are KGHSH and LQKENI. The J segment lost 5 bases and the V segment lost 5 bases, leaving 9 bases of the junction unmatched. The CDR3 is 15 amino acids. The CDR3 DNA sequence: TGTGCCAGCTCAGATAGACAGGGTTGGGATCAGCCCCAGCATTTT. Translated: CASSDRQGWDQPQHF.

This chain joins TRBV5-1 and TRBJ1-1; no definite D call. V was cut by 1 base and J by 10 bases, with 11 bases left in between. CDR1 SGHRS and CDR2 YFSETQ come from the germline V gene. The CDR3 is 12 amino acids. The CDR3 loop reads CASSLYGSGAFF. The CDR3 DNA sequence: TGCGCCAGCAGCTTGTACGGCAGCGGAGCTTTCTTT.

This chain joins TRBV7-3 and TRBJ2-4, with 7 bases matching TRBD1. The CDR3 is 13 residues long. Unmatched junction bases numbered 7, after V lost 4 bases and J lost 10 bases. The germline V gene has CDR1 SGHTA and CDR2 FQGTGA. CDR3 amino acids: CASSSGQTGIQYF. The CDR3 DNA sequence: TGTGCCAGCAGCTCGGGACAGACTGGAATTCAGTACTTC.

The chain combines TRBV27 with TRBJ2-7, with D tentatively TRBD2 (6 bases). V dropped 2 bases and J dropped 3 bases, with 11 bases sitting between them. The germline V gene encodes CDR1 MNHEY and CDR2 SMNVEV (reference sequence). This CDR3 contains 14 residues. CDR3 nucleotide sequence: TGTGCCAGCAGTTTAGCGGGATTTGACTACGAGCAGTACTTC. This translates into CASSLAGFDYEQYF.

This clone was recorded once. This chain links TRBV18 with TRBJ1-3; D ambiguous. Trimming removed 3 bases at V and 0 bases at J, with 9 bases between. Germline-derived CDR1 and CDR2 are KGHSH and LQKENI. CDR3 length: 15 residues. CDR3 loop: CASSPDWISGNTIYF. Written as DNA, the CDR3 is TGTGCCAGCTCACCGGACTGGATCTCTGGAAACACCATATATTTT.

The chain links TRBV28 to TRBJ2-3; unclear D gene. Trimming cost V 5 bases and J 4 bases, with 7 bases left between them. CDR3 length equals 12 residues. CDR1 is MDHEN, CDR2 SYDVKM, per germline. The CDR3 spells CASSNISDTQYF. CDR3 DNA: TGTGCCAGCAGTAACATATCAGATACGCAGTATTTT.

The V call is TRBV7-2, the J call TRBJ1-2, with 7 positions matching TRBD1. The CDR3 contains 13 residues. Trimming removed 5 bases from V and 8 bases from J; junction bases left unmatched: 8. Germline loops: CDR1 SGHTA, CDR2 FQGNSA. DNA of the CDR3: TGTGCCAGCAGCGTTGACACAGGGGCAGGCTACACCTTC. This gives the protein CASSVDTGAGYTF.

The chain carries TRBV27 and TRBJ1-1, with TRBD1 matching over 7 bases. The CDR3 covers 14 residues. V was clipped by 5 bases and J by 0 bases; unmatched bases: 3. Germline V gene sequence: CDR1 MNHEY, CDR2 SMNVEV (reference sequence). CDR3 protein: CASSRTGLNTEAFF. The CDR3, as DNA: TGTGCCAGCAGTAGGACAGGTCTGAACACTGAAGCTTTCTTT.

The J gene is TRBJ1-1, the V gene TRBV6-1, with a possible D match to TRBD1 (5 bases). Germline CDR1 MNHNS, CDR2 SASEGT. Trimming removed 7 bases from V and 3 bases from J, with 12 bases in between. The CDR3 covers 13 residues. This chain's CDR3 is CASNLAGYTEAFF. CDR3 in DNA: TGTGCCAGCAACTTGGCAGGGTACACTGAAGCTTTCTTT.

The chain employs TRBV7-2 and TRBJ2-1; 8 positions match TRBD2. With V trimmed by 4 bases and J by 9 bases, 8 bases remained unmatched. The length of the CDR3 is 14 residues. CDR1 and CDR2 (germline): SGHTA, FQGNSA. CDR3 loop: CASSSFGAGGEQFF. The CDR3 region has the DNA TGTGCCAGCAGCTCTTTCGGGGCGGGGGGTGAGCAGTTCTTC.

This sequence joins TRBV30 and TRBJ2-5; unclear D gene. The ends were cut back, 2 bases at V and 1 base at J, with 11 bases in the middle. The CDR3 is 14 amino acids. The germline gives CDR1 GTSNPN, CDR2 SVGIG (reference sequence). DNA of the CDR3: TGTGCCTGGAGTAATGGCGGCCCCCAAGAGACCCAGTACTTC. It specifies CAWSNGGPQETQYF.

The chain couples TRBV9 to TRBJ1-2; 11 bases agree with TRBD1. Losses at the gene ends were 4 bases for V and 3 bases for J; bases not matched to a gene: 5. CDR1 is SGDLS, CDR2 YYNGEE, per germline. The CDR3 consists of 15 residues. CDR3 DNA: TGTGCCAGCAGCTCGGGACAGGGGGTTTACTATGGCTACACCTTC. Its translation: CASSSGQGVYYGYTF.

The genes are TRBV5-1 and TRBJ1-1, with D perhaps matching TRBD1 (5 bases). The CDR3 is 16 amino acids. V was clipped by 0 bases and J by 4 bases, with 16 bases between them. CDR1 is SGHRS, CDR2 YFSETQ, per germline. In DNA form, the CDR3 reads TGCGCCAGCAGCTTGGGCCACCGGGACTTCGGCACTGAAGCTTTCTTT. Translated, it gives CASSLGHRDFGTEAFF. The whole variable domain, remainder taken from reference TRBV5-1 and TRBJ1-1, is KAGVTQTPRYLIKTRGQQVTLSCSPISGHRSVSWYQQTPGQGLQFLFEYFSETQRNKGNFPGRFSGRQFSNSRSEMNVSTLELGDSALYLCASSLGHRDFGTEAFFGQGTRLTVV.

V is TRBV5-6 and J is TRBJ2-4, with 9 bases matching TRBD1. CDR1 SGHDT and CDR2 YYEEEE come from the germline V gene. The CDR3 has 16 amino acids. J lost 0 bases, V lost 3 bases, and 4 bases had no gene match. Here the CDR3 reads CASSWGTGLAKNIQYF. The CDR3 bases are TGTGCCAGCAGCTGGGGGACAGGGCTAGCCAAAAACATTCAGTACTTC.

The rearrangement links TRBV9 to TRBJ2-1; a weak D match, TRBD2 (7 bases). Germline V gene lookup returns CDR1 SGDLS and CDR2 YYNGEE. V was trimmed by 4 bases and J by 2 bases, leaving 19 bases between them. This CDR3 spans 17 amino acids. In DNA form, the CDR3 reads TGTGCCAGCAGCTCCCGCAGTGGGAGGGGGACCTACAATGAGCAGTTCTTC. Translated, it gives CASSSRSGRGTYNEQFF.

The CDR3 DNA is TGCGCCAGCAGCTTGGGTGCGGTTAGCACAGATACGCAGTATTTT. The encoded protein is CASSLGAVSTDTQYF. The chain carries TRBV5-1 and TRBJ2-3; D is ambiguous. In germline, CDR1 is SGHRS, CDR2 YFSETQ. Trimming took off 0 bases at V and 0 bases at J, with 8 bases between the two ends. CDR3 length equals 15 residues.